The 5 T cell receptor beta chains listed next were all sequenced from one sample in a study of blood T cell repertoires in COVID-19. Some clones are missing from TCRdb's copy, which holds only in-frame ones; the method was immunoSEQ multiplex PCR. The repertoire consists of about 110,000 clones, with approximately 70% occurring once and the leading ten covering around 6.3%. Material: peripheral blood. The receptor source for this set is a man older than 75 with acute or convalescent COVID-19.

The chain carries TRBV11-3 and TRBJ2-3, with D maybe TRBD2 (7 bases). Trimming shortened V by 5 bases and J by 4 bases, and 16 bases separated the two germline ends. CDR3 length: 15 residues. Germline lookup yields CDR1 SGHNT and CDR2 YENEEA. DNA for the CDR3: TGTGCCAGCAGCCCAAGGGGGGGGATAGCAGATACGCAGTATTTT. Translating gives CASSPRGGIADTQYF. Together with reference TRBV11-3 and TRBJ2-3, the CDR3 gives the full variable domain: EAGVVQSPRYKIIEKKQPVAFWCNPISGHNTLYWYLQNLGQGPELLIRYENEEAVDDSQLPKDRFSAERLKGVDSTLKIQPAELGDSAVYLCASSPRGGIADTQYFGPGTRLTVL.

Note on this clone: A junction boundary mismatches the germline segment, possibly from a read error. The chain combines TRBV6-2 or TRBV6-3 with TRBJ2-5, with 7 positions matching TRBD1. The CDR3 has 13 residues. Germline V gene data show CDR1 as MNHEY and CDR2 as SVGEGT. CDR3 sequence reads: CASSYLRQGTQYF. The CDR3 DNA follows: TGTGCCAGCAGCTACTTACGACAGGGGACCCAGTACTTC.

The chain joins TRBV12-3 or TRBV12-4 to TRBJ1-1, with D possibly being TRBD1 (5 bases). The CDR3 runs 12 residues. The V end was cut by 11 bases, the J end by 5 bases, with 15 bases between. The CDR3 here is CASNGGVTEAFF. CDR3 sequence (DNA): TGTGCCTCAAACGGGGGGGTGACTGAAGCTTTCTTT.

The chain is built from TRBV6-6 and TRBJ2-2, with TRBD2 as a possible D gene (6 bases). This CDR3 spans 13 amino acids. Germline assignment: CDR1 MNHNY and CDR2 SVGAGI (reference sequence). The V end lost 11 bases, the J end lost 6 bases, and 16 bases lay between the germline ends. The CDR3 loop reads CAESVGGSGELFF. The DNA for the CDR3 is TGTGCCGAGTCCGTCGGGGGATCCGGGGAGCTGTTTTTT.

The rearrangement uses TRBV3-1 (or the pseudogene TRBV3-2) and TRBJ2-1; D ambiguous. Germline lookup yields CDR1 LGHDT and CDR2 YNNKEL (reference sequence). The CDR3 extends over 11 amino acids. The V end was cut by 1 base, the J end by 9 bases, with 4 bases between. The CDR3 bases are TGTGCCAGCAGCCAAGTGAGTGAGCAGTTCTTC. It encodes CASSQVSEQFF.